Described below is a single TCR beta chain sequence and its context. CDR1 and CDR2 from the germline V gene are LNHDA and SQIVND (reference sequence). The V gene end was trimmed by 4 bases and the J gene end by 7 bases; junction bases not matched to a gene: 6. The CDR3 loop spans 15 amino acids. This record comes from a study of OX40 agonist ivuxolimab in advanced cancers. The sampling schedule covered blood at baseline, cycle 4 day 1, and cycle 7 day 1. Sequencing was performed with immunoSEQ multiplex PCR; in TCRdb, only in-frame clones are kept and a portion is missing. The repertoire has roughly 60,000 clones, approximately 78% of them found once; the top ten carry approximately 1.9%.

The chain is built from TRBV19 and TRBJ2-4; 11 bases map to TRBD1. The sequence was collected from an adult with an advanced solid tumor such as melanoma, head and neck, liver or kidney cancer. Sequencing used CD4+ or CD8+ T cells sorted from blood, obtained in a trial of the OX40 agonist ivuxolimab. The CDR3 DNA follows: TGTGCCAGTAGTACCATGGGACAGGGGGGGAACATTCAGTACTTC. Protein product: CASSTMGQGGNIQYF.